What follows are 29 T cell receptor beta chains derived from one specimen sequenced in a study of blood T cell repertoires in COVID-19. Generated by immunoSEQ multiplex PCR, the TCRdb table keeps only in-frame clones and is missing some. The table records more than 15,000 clones, about nine tenths of them present only once. Material: peripheral blood. The receptors were gathered from a human donor in a cohort sampled during active COVID-19. The donor label of this sample is uncertain.

The chain is built from TRBV28 and TRBJ2-7, with D perhaps TRBD1 (6 bases). V lost 7 bases and J 3 bases, leaving 19 bases between the germline ends. The CDR3 is 15 residues long. Germline CDR1 MDHEN, CDR2 SYDVKM. The CDR3 sequence is CASTTQARGVYEQYF. For the CDR3, the DNA is TGTGCCAGCACCACTCAGGCCAGGGGCGTCTACGAGCAGTACTTC.

The rearrangement links TRBV3-1 (or the pseudogene TRBV3-2) to TRBJ1-5; D is unresolved. V was trimmed by 0 bases and J by 3 bases, leaving 15 bases between them. Germline CDR1 reads LGHDT; CDR2 reads YNNKEL (reference sequence). The CDR3 has 17 amino acids. The CDR3 loop is CASSQEGPSEVNQPQHF. The CDR3 DNA reads TGTGCCAGCAGCCAAGAAGGCCCCAGCGAAGTCAATCAGCCCCAGCATTTT.

The V gene is TRBV15, the J gene TRBJ2-1; TRBD1 matches at 10 bases. The CDR3 extends over 16 amino acids. The germline V gene encodes CDR1 LNHNV and CDR2 YYDKDF (reference sequence). Trimming cost V 1 base and J 0 bases; bases outside gene matches: 0. CDR3 bases: TGTGCCACCAGCAGAGGGACAGGGGGCTCCTACAATGAGCAGTTCTTC. This encodes CATSRGTGGSYNEQFF.

The chain uses TRBV18 and TRBJ2-5; D unresolved. Trimming took off 2 bases at V and 4 bases at J, with 5 bases between the two ends. Germline loops: CDR1 KGHSH, CDR2 LQKENI. The CDR3 sequence is 12 residues long. The CDR3 is CASSPRRETQYF. The CDR3 nucleotides read TGTGCCAGCTCACCAAGGAGAGAGACCCAGTACTTC.

The J gene is TRBJ2-2, the V gene TRBV7-2; weak D call: TRBD2 (5 bases). CDR1 and CDR2 from the germline V gene are SGHTA and FQGNSA. The V gene lost 0 bases and the J gene lost 5 bases, with 7 bases spanning the gap. The CDR3 spans 14 residues. CDR3 residues: CASSLAWRTGELFF. CDR3 DNA sequence: TGTGCCAGCAGCTTAGCGTGGAGGACCGGGGAGCTGTTTTTT.

J is TRBJ2-1 and V is TRBV19, with 9 bases identical to TRBD1. From germline, CDR1 is LNHDA and CDR2 SQIVND (reference sequence). V shed 7 bases, J shed 7 bases, and the junction held 17 bases outside the gene matches. The CDR3 extends over 17 amino acids. CDR3 region: CASMPSLTGGRRNEQFF. The CDR3 DNA follows: TGTGCCAGTATGCCATCCTTAACAGGGGGCCGGAGAAATGAGCAGTTCTTC.

This chain uses TRBV5-1 with TRBJ2-5, with 11 bases aligning to TRBD2. J was trimmed by 4 bases and V by 4 bases; bases with no gene match: 6. From germline, CDR1 is SGHRS and CDR2 YFSETQ. CDR3 length equals 15 residues. The CDR3 coding sequence is TGCGCCAGCAGCCGCGATCTAGCGGGGGGAGAGACCCAGTACTTC. Its protein product is CASSRDLAGGETQYF.

V is TRBV18 and J is TRBJ2-5; 7 bases agree with TRBD1. V lost 0 bases and J lost 5; bases outside the gene matches: 3. Germline values: CDR1 KGHSH, CDR2 LQKENI. The CDR3 spans 14 residues. The CDR3 region has the DNA TGTGCCAGCTCACCACCGACAGGGCGGGAGACCCAGTACTTC. Encoded protein: CASSPPTGRETQYF.

The rearrangement links TRBV5-6 to TRBJ2-5; D is ambiguous. The length of the CDR3 is 17 residues. Between the trimmed V and J ends, which lost 6 bases and 5 bases, there was a span of 26 bases. Germline loops: CDR1 SGHDT, CDR2 YYEEEE. CDR3 sequence reads: CASTVASLQSPRETQYF. The DNA for the CDR3 is TGTGCCAGCACCGTAGCCAGCCTACAAAGCCCTCGGGAGACCCAGTACTTC.

The J gene is TRBJ2-5, the V gene TRBV7-2, with D tentatively TRBD1 (5 bases). Trimming removed 1 base at V and 6 bases at J, with 15 bases between. This CDR3 has 15 amino acids. Germline V CDR1 and CDR2: SGHTA, FQGNSA. Written as DNA, the CDR3 is TGTGCCAGCAGCTTAGAGGTTGGGGCAGGACAGACCCAGTACTTC. This gives the protein CASSLEVGAGQTQYF.

This chain links TRBV30 with TRBJ1-6, with 10 bases fitting TRBD1. With V trimmed by 7 bases and J by 7 bases, 4 bases remained unmatched. CDR3 size: 13 residues. Germline V gene sequence: CDR1 GTSNPN, CDR2 SVGIG (reference sequence). The CDR3 nucleotides read TGTGCCTACGTGGGACAGGGGAATTCACCCCTCCACTTT. Protein product: CAYVGQGNSPLHF.

V usage is TRBV21-1 and J usage is TRBJ2-7; TRBD2 reflects the table's D call only, with no check against the DNA. TRBV21-1 is labeled a pseudogene. The CDR3 consists of 14 residues. CDR3 sequence: CASSSPASSYEQYF. The CDR3 DNA reads TGTGCCAGCAGCTCCCCCGCTAGCAGCTACGAGCAGTACTTC.

The V call is TRBV7-9, the J call TRBJ1-2, with D tentatively TRBD1 (5 bases). CDR3 length: 16 amino acids. V dropped 2 bases and J dropped 2 bases, with 15 bases sitting between them. The V gene's germline CDR1 is SEHNR and CDR2 FQNEAQ (reference sequence). CDR3 residues: CASSLWGTPGNYGYTF. CDR3 in DNA: TGTGCCAGCAGCTTATGGGGCACACCGGGCAACTATGGCTACACCTTC.

This clone has a single count. The gene calls are TRBV27 and TRBJ1-2; D might be TRBD1 (6 bases). The germline CDR1 and CDR2 sequences are MNHEY and SMNVEV (reference sequence). The CDR3 is 13 residues long. V was trimmed by 6 bases and J by 2 bases, leaving 10 bases between them. The CDR3 DNA reads TGTGCCAGCAGCCGTACAGGGAACTATGGCTACACCTTC. Its translation is CASSRTGNYGYTF.

The chain recombines TRBV30 with TRBJ2-3; 10 positions match TRBD1. CDR1 and CDR2 from the germline V gene are GTSNPN and SVGIG (reference sequence). With 4 bases clipped from V and 7 bases from J, the junction kept 5 bases outside the gene matches. The CDR3 is made up of 13 amino acids. CDR3 region: CAWMGQGRYTQYF. In nucleotides, the CDR3 is TGTGCCTGGATGGGACAGGGGCGGTATACGCAGTATTTT.

The chain has TRBV6-5 and TRBJ1-1, with 7 bases fitting TRBD1. V lost 6 bases and J lost 5; bases outside the gene matches: 12. This CDR3 spans 15 amino acids. CDR1 is MNHEY and CDR2 is SVGAGI in the germline V gene. The CDR3, as DNA: TGTGCCAGCAGATCGACAGGGAGGTCGGGAACTGAAGCTTTCTTT. Its protein is CASRSTGRSGTEAFF.

The chain uses TRBV11-2 and TRBJ2-5, with 9 bases fitting TRBD2. Germline V gene lookup returns CDR1 SGHAT and CDR2 FQNNGV. V lost 0 bases and J lost 5; bases outside the gene matches: 13. CDR3 size: 18 residues. CDR3 protein: CASSLDVSSGNRAETQYF. The CDR3 bases are TGTGCCAGCAGCTTAGATGTGTCTAGCGGGAACAGGGCGGAGACCCAGTACTTC.

In DNA form, the CDR3 reads TGTGCCAGCAGTTACGGGCTCGGTAGTGAGCAGTACTTC. As protein: CASSYGLGSEQYF. The chain links TRBV6-5 to TRBJ2-7; D call uncertain. Germline-derived CDR1 and CDR2 are MNHEY and SVGAGI. This CDR3 region has 13 residues. V was trimmed by 2 bases and J by 7 bases, leaving 12 bases between them.

The CDR3 nucleotides read TGTGCCAGCAGCTTAGTGGCAGGACTCTACGAGCAGTACTTC. Encoded protein: CASSLVAGLYEQYF. The rearrangement links TRBV7-9 to TRBJ2-7; possibly TRBD2 for D (5 bases). The CDR3 is made up of 14 amino acids. Trimming cost V 1 base and J 3 bases, with 10 bases left between them. The V gene's germline CDR1 is SEHNR and CDR2 FQNEAQ (reference sequence).

This chain uses TRBV9 with TRBJ2-7; D not resolved. Looked up from germline, CDR1 is SGDLS and CDR2 is YYNGEE. V was shortened by 4 bases and J by 4 bases, with 6 bases between the two germline ends. This CDR3 region has 11 residues. The CDR3 loop reads CASSPGYEQYF. DNA for the CDR3: TGTGCCAGCAGCCCCGGGTACGAGCAGTACTTC.

This clone is a singleton in its sample. This chain uses TRBV6-4 with TRBJ2-2; 7 nucleotides match TRBD2. The CDR3 has 16 amino acids. The ends lost 5 bases at V and 0 bases at J; junction bases unmatched: 6. Per germline, CDR1 MRHNA and CDR2 SNTAGT. The CDR3 coding sequence is TGTGCCAGCAGTCAGACTAGCCCGACGAACACCGGGGAGCTGTTTTTT. This translates into CASSQTSPTNTGELFF.

The chain is built from TRBV5-5 and TRBJ1-1, with unresolved D. V was trimmed by 2 bases and J by 4 bases, leaving 12 bases between them. The germline V gene has CDR1 SGHKS and CDR2 YYEKEE (reference sequence). The CDR3 is made up of 14 amino acids. The CDR3 nucleotides read TGTGCCAGCAGCTTCTCCGCCGGTACCACTGAAGCTTTCTTT. Encoded protein: CASSFSAGTTEAFF.

V and J are TRBV20-1 and TRBJ2-7, with TRBD1 matching over 8 bases. Germline assignment: CDR1 DFQATT and CDR2 SNEGSKA (reference sequence). The CDR3 runs 17 residues. Unmatched junction bases numbered 17, after V lost 3 bases and J lost 4 bases. The CDR3 DNA is TGCAGTGCTAGTGCGTCTGCAGGGGGCGAAGTTTTTTACGAGCAGTACTTC. Translating gives CSASASAGGEVFYEQYF.

The rearrangement joins TRBV4-1 to TRBJ2-3; 14 nucleotides match TRBD2. The CDR3 sequence is 15 residues long. J lost 7 bases, V lost 4 bases, and 4 bases had no gene match. Germline CDR1 is MGHRA and CDR2 is YSYEKL. CDR3 sequence reads: CASSPGLAGGHTQYF. DNA for the CDR3: TGCGCCAGCAGCCCTGGACTAGCGGGAGGTCATACGCAGTATTTT.

The chain is built from TRBV9 and TRBJ2-7; D is possibly TRBD2 (5 bases). Germline V lookup: CDR1 SGDLS, CDR2 YYNGEE. The CDR3 covers 14 residues. Trimming shortened V by 0 bases and J by 3 bases, and 10 bases separated the two germline ends. CDR3 DNA sequence: TGTGCCAGCAGCGTAGGAAAGCGGAGCTACGAGCAGTACTTC. Its protein is CASSVGKRSYEQYF.

The V gene is TRBV5-1, the J gene TRBJ2-5; 8 nucleotides agree with TRBD2. Trimming took 4 bases from V and 2 from J; bases not matched to a gene: 7. The V gene's germline CDR1 is SGHRS and CDR2 YFSETQ. CDR3 length: 15 residues. CDR3 loop: CASSQTSGAQETQYF. The DNA of the CDR3 is TGCGCCAGCAGCCAAACTAGCGGAGCACAAGAGACCCAGTACTTC.

This chain joins TRBV3-1 (or the pseudogene TRBV3-2) and TRBJ2-1; 10 bases are a match to TRBD1. Germline V gene sequence: CDR1 LGHDT, CDR2 YNNKEL (reference sequence). There are 15 residues in the CDR3. Trimming cost V 6 bases and J 3 bases; bases outside gene matches: 5. CDR3 nucleotides: TGTGCCAGCAGGTCCGGGACAGGGGTCTACAATGAGCAGTTCTTC. It codes for CASRSGTGVYNEQFF.

CDR3 region: CASSLTPGQNTDTQYF. The DNA of the CDR3 is TGTGCCAGCAGCCTAACCCCTGGACAGAACACAGATACGCAGTATTTT. This chain joins TRBV4-2 and TRBJ2-3; maybe TRBD1 (6 bases). The CDR3 totals 16 residues. With 4 bases removed from V and 2 bases from J, the gap between germline ends came to 16 bases. Germline assignment: CDR1 LGHNA and CDR2 YNFKEQ.

The chain is built from TRBV1 and TRBJ2-1; the table's D call TRBD2 went unverified against the DNA. TRBV1 is described as a pseudogene. The CDR3 runs to 17 residues. CDR3 DNA: TGCACCAGCAGCCAGGAACTAGTCACGAATGGTCACAATGAGCAGTTCTTC. This gives the protein CTSSQELVTNGHNEQFF.